This T cell receptor (beta chain) emerged from a study of shared clonotypes between healthy human individuals. The germline CDR1 and CDR2 sequences are SQVTM and ANQGSEA. The CDR3 length is 14 residues. Unmatched junction bases numbered 12, after V lost 6 bases and J lost 8 bases. Naive CD8 populations comprised CD45RO-negative cells positively selected for CCR7, excluding terminally differentiated effector memory CD45RA+ cells. The table came from immunoSEQ multiplex PCR; TCRdb's copy has only in-frame clones and leaves some out. The data hold 2 million to 2.5 million clones, with approximately 95% observed a single time.

The V and J genes are TRBV29-1 and TRBJ2-1; 8 bases are a match to TRBD1. The origin of this receptor is a man aged 18 to 35 in good health. Material for sequencing was naive CD8+ T cells sorted from blood. The CDR3 nucleotides are TGCAGCGTGGTCCCGGGACAGGTTAAGTATGAGCAGTTCTTC. As protein: CSVVPGQVKYEQFF.